One T cell receptor (beta chain) is described in this entry. Its specificity is unknown. Total RNA, at least 6 micrograms per sample, was extracted from PBMCs. This sample is drawn from a study of blood T cells in healthy people across ages. Broader study findings: A roughly linear fall in TCR beta diversity per million T cells was seen with increasing age.

V was pared by 2 bases and J by 8 bases, with 6 bases of the junction left unmatched. The germline V gene encodes CDR1 SGHTA and CDR2 FQGTGA. The length of the CDR3 is 16 residues. The use of a sample-barcoded 5' primer and a J-beta primer mix characterized a second PCR of roughly 6 to 11 cycles. Each cDNA molecule carried a tag from a template-switch adaptor that contained 12 random nucleotides. TCRdb reprocessed the 5' RACE reads with MiXCR, giving one entry per CDR3 protein. The sample records 700,000 to 900,000 distinct CDR3 sequences, 53% being singletons. The sample was blood. The TCR sequence derives from a man at least 80 years old in good health. V gene TRBV7-3 combines with J gene TRBJ2-1; 13 bases line up with TRBD2. The CDR3 DNA reads TGTGCCAGCAGCTTACAAGGGACTAGCGGGAACTATGAGCAGTTCTTC. It yields the protein CASSLQGTSGNYEQFF.